Given below is one T cell receptor beta chain in context. These data belong to a study of blood T cell repertoires in COVID-19. The method was immunoSEQ multiplex PCR; TCRdb's version includes in-frame clones alone and lacks a portion of them. Among more than 45,000 clones listed, more than 75% were seen once. Germline values: CDR1 SNHLY, CDR2 FYNNEI. V was clipped by 2 bases and J by 6 bases, with 14 bases between them. The CDR3 is made up of 15 amino acids. The receptor's source is a woman in her sixties with COVID-19, enrolled during active disease. The sequenced sample consisted of peripheral blood. The V and J genes are TRBV2 and TRBJ1-5; TRBD1 might be the D (5 bases). The DNA of the CDR3 is TGTGCCAGCAGTGAACCAGGGCAGGTTTTTCAGCCCCAGCATTTT. Its protein product is CASSEPGQVFQPQHF.